Included here is one T cell receptor beta chain sequence, with context. Method: immunoSEQ multiplex PCR; TCRdb's copy keeps in-frame clones and lacks some. The data hold 850,000 to 1,100,000 clones, with approximately 80% observed a single time. V shed 5 bases and J 4 bases; nucleotides not matched to a gene: 10. The germline gives CDR1 KGHSH, CDR2 LQKENI. This CDR3 region has 16 residues. The data belong to a study of shared clonotypes between healthy human individuals. This TCR came from a man aged 18 to 30 in good health. Some clones in this sample may be carry-over from other donors' samples. The sequencing input was memory CD4+ T cells from PBMCs. Subset given: CD45RA-negative fraction. This chain joins TRBV18 and TRBJ2-5; TRBD2 matches at 10 bases. CDR3 DNA: TGTGCCAGCTCAAGCACCAGAGCGGGAGGGGGAGAGACCCAGTACTTC. It is translated as CASSSTRAGGGETQYF.